This T cell receptor beta chain was profiled in a study of OX40 agonist ivuxolimab in advanced cancers. Background on the study: Patients took ivuxolimab, an agonistic anti-OX40 (CD134) antibody. Partial responses were achieved by three patients: one hepatocellular carcinoma, two cutaneous melanoma.

A word on this clone: Its cognate antigen is unknown.

Study-level results: Blood T cells, both CD4+ and CD8+, expanded clonally by week 6 at 0.1 to 3.0 mg/kg. Among T cells, CD8+ cells averaged more expanded clones than CD4+ cells.

In germline, CDR1 is SGDLS, CDR2 YYNGEE. The CDR3 has 16 residues. The V end lost 4 bases, the J end lost 3 bases, and 17 bases lay between the germline ends. Sequencing was performed with immunoSEQ multiplex PCR; in TCRdb, only in-frame clones are kept and a portion is missing. The sample contains 35,000 to 45,000 clones, just under 95% of which appear only once. The clonotype comes from an adult with an advanced solid tumor such as melanoma, head and neck, liver or kidney cancer. This sequence joins TRBV9 and TRBJ2-1; D perhaps matches TRBD1 (6 bases). This sample comprised CD4+ or CD8+ T cells sorted from blood, obtained in a trial of the OX40 agonist ivuxolimab. This CDR3 reads CASSRQGQSHYNEQFF. The CDR3 nucleotides are TGTGCCAGCAGCCGCCAGGGGCAATCCCACTACAATGAGCAGTTCTTC. Looking up the rest from reference TRBV9 and TRBJ2-1 gives the full variable domain: DSGVTQTPKHLITATGQRVTLRCSPRSGDLSVYWYQQSLDQGLQFLIQYYNGEERAKGNILERFSAQQFPDLHSELNLSSLELGDSALYFCASSRQGQSHYNEQFFGPGTRLTVL.